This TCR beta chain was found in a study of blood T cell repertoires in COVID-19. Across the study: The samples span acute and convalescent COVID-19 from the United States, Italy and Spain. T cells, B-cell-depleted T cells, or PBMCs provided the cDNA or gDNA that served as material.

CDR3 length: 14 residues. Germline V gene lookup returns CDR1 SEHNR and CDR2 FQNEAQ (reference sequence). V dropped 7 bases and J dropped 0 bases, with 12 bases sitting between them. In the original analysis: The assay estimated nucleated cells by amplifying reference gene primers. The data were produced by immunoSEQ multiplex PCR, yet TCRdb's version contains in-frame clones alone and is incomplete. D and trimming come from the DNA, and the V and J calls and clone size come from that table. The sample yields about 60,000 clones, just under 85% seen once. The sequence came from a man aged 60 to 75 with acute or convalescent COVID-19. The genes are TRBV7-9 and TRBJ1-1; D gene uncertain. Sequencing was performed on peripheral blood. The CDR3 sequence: CASISGPVNTEAFF. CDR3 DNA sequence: TGTGCCAGCATCTCTGGGCCGGTGAACACTGAAGCTTTCTTT. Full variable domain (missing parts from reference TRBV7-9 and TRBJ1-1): DTGVSQNPRHKITKRGQNVTFRCDPISEHNRLYWYRQTLGQGPEFLTYFQNEAQLEKSRLLSDRFSAERPKGSFSTLEIQRTEQGDSAMYLCASISGPVNTEAFFGQGTRLTVV.